This is a list of T cell receptor beta chains from one sample in a study of prognosis after radiotherapy for stage I lung cancer. TCRdb passed the multiplex PCR reads through MiXCR, listing each CDR3 protein once. Counted here are around 19,000 distinct CDR3 sequences, approximately 50% occurring once; the ten biggest clones make up over 25%. The source was PBMCs, collected before or after stereotactic body radiation therapy (not recorded which). The origin of the receptors is a donor over 45 with non-small cell lung cancer. CDR3s include the opening cysteine and the closing phenylalanine or tryptophan. D genes are given only for firm matches. Size is stated for part of the rows, as once, few or many counts, or as a class when the clone is expanded.

CDR3 DNA,CDR3 protein,J gene,clone size,CDR3 length,D gene,V gene
TGTGCCAGTACTTCTTCGGGACTAGCGGGAGCTTACAATGAGCAGTTCTTC,CASTSSGLAGAYNEQFF,TRBJ2-1,many,17,TRBD2,TRBV27
TGTGCCATCAGTGCTGGGGTGGGGGTCACAGATACGCAGTATTTT,CAISAGVGVTDTQYF,TRBJ2-3,.,15,.,TRBV10-3
TGTGCCAGCAGTAGGGAGTCCACTGAAGCTTTCTTT,CASSRESTEAFF,TRBJ1-1,many,12,.,TRBV6-1
TGTGCCTGGAGATCTGGGTCTAGGATTGGACAGGGCTATGGCTACACCTTC,CAWRSGSRIGQGYGYTF,TRBJ1-2,.,17,TRBD1,TRBV30
TGTGCCAGCAGTTTATTCGGTGGGAGGACGTATAGCAATCAGCCCCAGCATTTT,CASSLFGGRTYSNQPQHF,TRBJ1-5,many,18,.,TRBV27
TGTTCCATTAGTATGACGAGGTGGGGACCCAACTATGGCTACACCTTC,CSISMTRWGPNYGYTF,TRBJ1-2,.,16,.,TRBV19
TGTGCCAGCAGGCGGCCAGGGGTTGGGGCCAACGTCCTGACTTTC,CASRRPGVGANVLTF,TRBJ2-6,many,15,.,TRBV28
TGTGCCAGCAGCCAAGTGTCAATGAGTGAGCAGTTCTTC,CASSQVSMSEQFF,TRBJ2-1,few,13,.,TRBV3-1
TGTGCCAGTAGTCCTCTCGGGACAGACAATCAGCCCCAGCATTTT,CASSPLGTDNQPQHF,TRBJ1-5,many,15,TRBD1,TRBV19
TGTGCCAGCTGGGATCTAGCCATTGGCAATCAGCCCCAGCATTTT,CASWDLAIGNQPQHF,TRBJ1-5,.,15,.,TRBV6-4
TGTGCCAGAAGCCTCCGTAAGGGGGCTGGCTATGGCTACACCTTC,CARSLRKGAGYGYTF,TRBJ1-2,.,15,TRBD1,TRBV6-1
TGTGCCAGCAGCTCAGGGGGCCGGGGGCCCACGGTAGATACGCAGTATTTT,CASSSGGRGPTVDTQYF,TRBJ2-3,.,17,TRBD1,TRBV5-4
TGTGCCAGCAGTGATGGCGGATTAGCCAAAAACATTCAGTACTTC,CASSDGGLAKNIQYF,TRBJ2-4,many,15,.,TRBV2
TGCAGTGCCGATAGGGCAGATTCCTACAATGAGCAGTTCTTC,CSADRADSYNEQFF,TRBJ2-1,many,14,.,TRBV20-1
TGTGCCAGCAGTGAAGCGGGGGGGGGCGGCTACACCTTC,CASSEAGGGGYTF,TRBJ1-2,.,13,.,TRBV6-1
TGTGCCAGCAGCCGACAGTGGGGGAACCATGGCTACACCTTC,CASSRQWGNHGYTF,TRBJ1-2,.,14,.,TRBV6-1
TGTGCCAGCAGTTTATTTATTGGGACAGGTGTCCTGGGGGCCAAAGTACTGACTTTC,CASSLFIGTGVLGAKVLTF,TRBJ2-6,.,19,TRBD1,TRBV28
TGTGCCTGGAGTGTATTTGGAAACACCATATATTTT,CAWSVFGNTIYF,TRBJ1-3,medium-sized,12,.,TRBV30
TGCAGTGCTGCAAGCCCCGGACAGGGGCTCGCTGGGGCCAACGTCCTGACTTTC,CSAASPGQGLAGANVLTF,TRBJ2-6,many,18,TRBD1,TRBV20-1
TGCAGTGCGAAGGGGGGGTCGGATCGCAATCAGCCCCAGCATTTT,CSAKGGSDRNQPQHF,TRBJ1-5,.,15,.,TRBV20-1
TGTGCCAGCAGTCCCAGGGACACAGATACGCAGTATTTT,CASSPRDTDTQYF,TRBJ2-3,.,13,.,TRBV2
TGTGCCAGCAGCTTGAATAGGCTAGCGGGAGGTCGCGAGCAGTACTTC,CASSLNRLAGGREQYF,TRBJ2-7,many,16,TRBD2,TRBV5-6
TGTGCCAGCAGTTACGTAAATTCACCCCTCCACTTT,CASSYVNSPLHF,TRBJ1-6,medium-sized,12,.,TRBV6-5
TGTGCCACCAGTGATTTCCGACTAGCGGGGAACACCGGGGAGCTGTTTTTT,CATSDFRLAGNTGELFF,TRBJ2-2,many,17,TRBD2,TRBV24-1
TGTGCCAGCAGTTTAGGGCAGAACACTGAAGCTTTCTTT,CASSLGQNTEAFF,TRBJ1-1,.,13,.,TRBV28
TGTGCCAGCAGTGAAGCAGCGGGAGGTTCCGATACGCAGTATTTT,CASSEAAGGSDTQYF,TRBJ2-3,.,15,TRBD2,TRBV2
TGTGCCAGCCGTGGCGGACTAGCGGGAGGCCAGGCGTACTTC,CASRGGLAGGQAYF,TRBJ2-7,many,14,TRBD2,TRBV6-1
TGCAGTGCTTCCCCCCGCGACAGGGGCTACACTGAAGCTTTCTTT,CSASPRDRGYTEAFF,TRBJ1-1,.,15,TRBD1,TRBV20-1
TGTGCCAGCAGTCTATACCTGTGCTCCATTAGCAATCATCCCCAGCATTTT,CASSLYLCSISNHPQHF,TRBJ1-5,.,17,.,TRBV28
TGTGCCAGCAGTTTATCCTACTCCTACGAGCAGTACTTC,CASSLSYSYEQYF,TRBJ2-7,.,13,.,TRBV27
TGTTCCAGCAGCGCTGGGCGCCTACCCCTCCACTTT,CSSSAGRLPLHF,TRBJ1-6,.,12,.,TRBV28
TGTGCCAGCAGCTTACAACCCCCTTCCCGGTACAATGAGCAGTTCTTC,CASSLQPPSRYNEQFF,TRBJ2-1,many,16,.,TRBV7-3
TGTGCCAGCAGTCCACCACACATTGAGACCGGGGAGCTGTTTTTT,CASSPPHIETGELFF,TRBJ2-2,.,15,.,TRBV12-3/TRBV12-4
TGCAGTGCTGGTCCCCGCGGGGGTAGCACAGATACGCAGTATTTT,CSAGPRGGSTDTQYF,TRBJ2-3,.,15,TRBD2,TRBV20-1
TGTGCCAGCTCACCGAGGCAGGGCACAAGCACCGGGGAGCTGTTTTTT,CASSPRQGTSTGELFF,TRBJ2-2,.,16,.,TRBV18
TGTGCCTTGATGGCATCGGACAGGGTCAATCAGCCCCAGCATTTT,CALMASDRVNQPQHF,TRBJ1-5,.,15,TRBD1,TRBV30
TGTGCCAGTAGCCGTGACGGACAGGGCGCCTACGAGCAGTACTTC,CASSRDGQGAYEQYF,TRBJ2-7,medium-sized,15,TRBD1,TRBV19
TGCGCCAGCAGCTTGGGGAGGTCGGGTCAGCCCCAGCATTTT,CASSLGRSGQPQHF,TRBJ1-5,many,14,.,TRBV5-1
TGCGCCAGCAGGGGGGGACAGAAAGGAAACTATGGCTACACCTTC,CASRGGQKGNYGYTF,TRBJ1-2,.,15,TRBD1,TRBV4-1
TGTGCCAGATCCTGGTCAGACAATCAAGAGACCCAGTACTTC,CARSWSDNQETQYF,TRBJ2-5,.,14,.,TRBV30
TGTGCCAGCAACTCTAGCGGGAGCACAGATACTCAGTATTTT,CASNSSGSTDTQYF,TRBJ2-3,.,14,TRBD2,TRBV11-2
TGTGCCAGCAGCGTAGGACAGGGGAACACTGAAGCTTTCTTT,CASSVGQGNTEAFF,TRBJ1-1,.,14,TRBD1,TRBV11-3
TGTGCCAGCAGTTACAGCCAGTCTTTTTATTACGAGCAGTACTTC,CASSYSQSFYYEQYF,TRBJ2-7,many,15,.,TRBV6-5
TGTGCCAGCTCACCACGTAAAGGGGTAGAGACCCAGTACTTC,CASSPRKGVETQYF,TRBJ2-5,many,14,.,TRBV18
TGTGCCAGCATCGGGATATTCGTTGAATACGAGCAGTACTTC,CASIGIFVEYEQYF,TRBJ2-7,hyperexpanded,14,.,TRBV12-3/TRBV12-4
TGCGCCAGCAGCTTGAGTCAGACTGGCTACACCTTC,CASSLSQTGYTF,TRBJ1-2,many,12,.,TRBV5-1
TGCGCCAGCAGCTCGTGGTTCGCCGGGGAGCTGTTCTTT,CASSSWFAGELFF,TRBJ2-2,.,13,.,TRBV5-1
TGTGCCAGCAGCCCTAGCCGGGGGAGTAATGAAAAACTGTTTTTT,CASSPSRGSNEKLFF,TRBJ1-4,medium-sized,15,.,TRBV3-1
TGTGCCAGCAGTTTGTGGGGGCTGAGCTCCTACGAGCAGTACTTC,CASSLWGLSSYEQYF,TRBJ2-7,medium-sized,15,.,TRBV12-3/TRBV12-4
TGTGCCACCAGTGATTTGTCGGGGACTAGAAACAATGAGCAGTTCTTC,CATSDLSGTRNNEQFF,TRBJ2-1,many,16,TRBD2,TRBV24-1
TGTGCCTGGAGCCGTTTAGGGACCGGCACTGAAGCTTTCTTT,CAWSRLGTGTEAFF,TRBJ1-1,.,14,.,TRBV30